This section outlines one T cell receptor (delta chain) sequence together with its context. This DNA's translation differs at residue 2 from TCRdb's protein, which comes from a much larger clone; a read error is likely, and the protein shown is translated from the DNA. The data were obtained in a study of gamma-delta chains in newborns, infants, children. Per the germline V gene, CDR1 is GEAIGNYY and CDR2 is EKD. The CDR3 sequence is 18 residues long. TCRdb processed the reads again with the CATT caller. The profile shows approximately 5,900 delta-chain clones, about 2.7% of them singletons. The chain uses TRDV2 and TRDJ3; a possible D gene is TRDD3 (5 bases). The sequencing sample was made of blood. The clonotype comes from a child who was a newborn, infant or young child, either healthy, febrile or measles-vaccinated (not recorded which). CDR3 loop: CSCDTVGSPSWDTRQMFF. CDR3 bases: TGTTCCTGTGACACCGTGGGGTCTCCTTCCTGGGACACCCGACAGATGTTTTTC.